The 26 T cell receptor beta chains given below trace back to one sample, sequenced in a study of blood T cell repertoires in COVID-19 (dated by TCRdb to between 2020 and 2021). Preparation of the library involved the immunoSEQ multiplex PCR assay. What TCRdb holds here is the immuneACCESS table cut down to in-frame rearrangements. Part of the clones is not present; checked against another copy, under half of the missing clones reflect an unresolved V gene, and the others are unexplained. The sample table contains some 150,000 clones; only one count was recorded for 70% to 90% of them. Of the sample, around 8% falls within the top ten clones. Material for sequencing was peripheral blood. The receptors come from a woman aged 55 to 70 with COVID-19, enrolled during active disease.

CDR3 loop: CASSYGLIRGGRETQYF. The CDR3 bases are TGTGCCAGTAGTTACGGCTTGATTCGGGGGGGCAGGGAGACCCAGTACTTC. V gene TRBV19 combines with J gene TRBJ2-5; 8 bases fit TRBD2. Germline trimming cut 5 bases from V and 5 bases from J; bases unmatched to any gene: 16. The germline V gene encodes CDR1 LNHDA and CDR2 SQIVND (reference sequence). This CDR3 region has 17 residues.

The CDR3 is CASSQFTGNGYTF. CDR3 DNA: TGTGCCAGCAGCCAATTTACAGGGAATGGCTACACCTTC. The rearrangement links TRBV3-1 (or the pseudogene TRBV3-2) to TRBJ1-2, with D possibly being TRBD1 (6 bases). The CDR3 is made up of 13 amino acids. V was trimmed by 2 bases and J by 6 bases, leaving 10 bases between them. Germline CDR1 LGHDT, CDR2 YNNKEL (reference sequence).

The gene calls are TRBV19 and TRBJ2-7, with D possibly matching TRBD1 (6 bases). The V gene lost 5 bases and the J gene lost 1 base, with 12 bases spanning the gap. The CDR3 consists of 14 residues. Germline assignment: CDR1 LNHDA and CDR2 SQIVND (reference sequence). CDR3 DNA sequence: TGTGCCAGTAGTCGTAGACAGGAGTCCTACGAGCAGTACTTC. This gives the protein CASSRRQESYEQYF.

V usage is TRBV7-6 and J usage is TRBJ2-5, with 9 positions matching TRBD2. Germline CDR1 is SGHVS and CDR2 is FNYEAQ. This CDR3 comprises 16 residues. The J segment lost 4 bases and the V segment lost 0 bases, leaving 6 bases of the junction unmatched. The CDR3 coding sequence is TGTGCCAGCAGCTTAGCTGAGCGGGGGGCAGGAGAGACCCAGTACTTC. It specifies CASSLAERGAGETQYF.

The chain couples TRBV9 to TRBJ2-6, with a tentative D call TRBD1 (6 bases). Between the trimmed V and J ends, which lost 0 bases and 4 bases, there was a span of 8 bases. Germline lookup yields CDR1 SGDLS and CDR2 YYNGEE. This CDR3 contains 15 residues. The CDR3 region has the DNA TGTGCCAGCAGCGTAGTAGGGACAGGGGCCAACGTCCTGACTTTC. Translating it yields CASSVVGTGANVLTF.

This clone was counted only a few times. CDR3 amino acids: CASSPLSSYEQYF. The CDR3 DNA reads TGTGCCAGCAGCCCCCTCAGTTCCTACGAGCAGTACTTC. The chain couples TRBV7-2 to TRBJ2-7; D remains unclear. The CDR3 contains 13 residues. Between the trimmed V and J ends, which lost 5 bases and 1 base, there was a span of 9 bases. CDR1 and CDR2 from the germline V gene are SGHTA and FQGNSA.

The chain carries TRBV6-2 or TRBV6-3 and TRBJ1-6; D is unresolved. The germline V and J ends were trimmed by 5 bases and 0 bases, with 11 bases remaining between them. The germline CDR1 and CDR2 sequences are MNHEY and SVGEGT. The CDR3 is 16 residues long. The CDR3 DNA reads as TGTGCCAGCAGTGTCCTTCGGAGCTCCTATAATTCACCCCTCCACTTT. Residues: CASSVLRSSYNSPLHF.

This chain links TRBV6-2 or TRBV6-3 with TRBJ2-3, with D possibly TRBD2 on 7 matching bases. The CDR3 sequence is 17 residues long. Germline V CDR1 and CDR2: MNHEY, SVGEGT. The V gene lost 0 bases and the J gene lost 3 bases, with 16 bases spanning the gap. CDR3 protein: CASSYSPQGGHTDTQYF. CDR3 bases: TGTGCCAGCAGTTACTCGCCACAGGGAGGGCATACAGATACGCAGTATTTT.

This clone was counted a single time. The chain recombines TRBV5-1 with TRBJ1-3; D uncertain. Trimming took 0 bases from V and 2 from J, leaving 3 bases between them. This CDR3 has 13 residues. Germline V lookup: CDR1 SGHRS, CDR2 YFSETQ. DNA for the CDR3: TGCGCCAGCAGCTTGGCCGCTGGAAACACCATATATTTT. It encodes CASSLAAGNTIYF.

The chain combines TRBV19 with TRBJ2-2; weak D call: TRBD1 (7 bases). The germline V and J ends were trimmed by 7 bases and 2 bases, with 17 bases remaining between them. CDR3 length: 16 amino acids. From germline, CDR1 is LNHDA and CDR2 SQIVND (reference sequence). The CDR3 spells CASTSSQGGNTGELFF. The CDR3 nucleotides are TGTGCCAGTACCTCTTCGCAGGGGGGAAACACCGGGGAGCTGTTTTTT.

This chain joins TRBV18 and TRBJ1-2; D remains ambiguous. CDR1 is KGHSH, CDR2 LQKENI, per germline. V was pared by 2 bases and J by 4 bases, with 8 bases between. CDR3 length: 13 amino acids. The DNA for the CDR3 is TGTGCCAGCTCACCAGGGCAGAGCTATGGCTACACCTTC. Amino acid sequence: CASSPGQSYGYTF.

The chain carries TRBV7-3 and TRBJ2-5, with 9 bases aligning to TRBD2. The germline CDR1 and CDR2 sequences are SGHTA and FQGTGA. Trimming removed 0 bases from V and 5 bases from J; junction bases left unmatched: 4. The CDR3 runs 15 residues. In DNA form, the CDR3 reads TGTGCCAGCAGCTTAACGAGCGGGGGGCTCGAGACCCAGTACTTC. Protein sequence: CASSLTSGGLETQYF. Looking up the rest from reference TRBV7-3 and TRBJ2-5 gives the full variable domain: GAGVSQTPSNKVTEKGKYVELRCDPISGHTALYWYRQSLGQGPEFLIYFQGTGAADDSGLPNDRFFAVRPEGSVSTLKIQRTERGDSAVYLCASSLTSGGLETQYFGPGTRLLVL.

V and J are TRBV21-1 and TRBJ2-7; TRBD2, the D gene given by the table, was not confirmed from the DNA. TRBV21-1 is recorded as a pseudogene. CDR3 length: 15 amino acids. The CDR3 region is CASSKFWSLTYEQYF. CDR3 nucleotides: TGTGCCAGCAGCAAATTCTGGAGTTTAACGTACGAGCAGTACTTC.

V usage is TRBV5-6 and J usage is TRBJ2-3, with D possibly TRBD2 on 8 matching bases. The germline V gene has CDR1 SGHDT and CDR2 YYEEEE. There are 14 residues in the CDR3. Trimming shortened V by 6 bases and J by 6 bases, and 17 bases separated the two germline ends. Here the CDR3 DNA reads TGTGCCAGCACCCCGGGGGGGGGACAGGATACGCAGTATTTT. Its protein product is CASTPGGGQDTQYF.

CDR3: CSASPPRPRGEETQYF. The CDR3, as DNA: TGCAGTGCTAGTCCACCTAGGCCCCGCGGTGAAGAGACCCAGTACTTC. The V gene is TRBV20-1, the J gene TRBJ2-5; D is unresolved. V lost 3 bases and J lost 3, with 20 bases in between. Looked up from germline, CDR1 is DFQATT and CDR2 is SNEGSKA (reference sequence). The CDR3 is made up of 16 amino acids.

The gene calls are TRBV4-1 and TRBJ2-1, with TRBD2 matching 8 bases. V lost 8 bases to trimming and J lost 5 bases; unmatched junction nucleotides: 8. The CDR3 totals 14 residues. The germline gives CDR1 MGHRA, CDR2 YSYEKL. The CDR3 DNA is TGCGCCAGCTCCGGGACTAGTAGCAACAATGAGCAGTTCTTC. Its protein is CASSGTSSNNEQFF.

CDR3 coding DNA: TGTGCCAGCAGCCATCGCAGCGGGGGGGCCGGAGAGACCCAGTACTTC. Translated, it gives CASSHRSGGAGETQYF. V gene TRBV11-3 combines with J gene TRBJ2-5, with 10 bases fitting TRBD2. Per the germline V gene, CDR1 is SGHNT and CDR2 is YENEEA. J was trimmed by 4 bases and V by 5 bases; bases with no gene match: 10. This CDR3 comprises 16 residues.

J is TRBJ1-2 and V is TRBV4-3, with 8 nucleotides matching TRBD1. There are 15 residues in the CDR3. From germline, CDR1 is LGHNA and CDR2 YSLEER. V shed 4 bases, J shed 4 bases, and the junction held 8 bases outside the gene matches. The CDR3 loop is CASSPGTGTLYGYTF. CDR3 bases: TGCGCCAGCAGCCCCGGGACAGGTACTCTCTATGGCTACACCTTC.

In this sample, this clone turned up once. The chain employs TRBV10-3 and TRBJ1-1; D gene unclear. V lost 0 bases to trimming and J lost 0 bases, with 8 bases between them. Germline V CDR1 and CDR2: ENHRY, SYGVKD. The CDR3 is 15 amino acids. CDR3 loop: CAISESPTVNTEAFF. Here the CDR3 DNA reads TGTGCCATCAGTGAGTCACCCACAGTGAACACTGAAGCTTTCTTT.

This clone showed up just a few times. The V call is TRBV4-1, the J call TRBJ1-2; D gene unclear. The CDR3 is 13 residues long. V was clipped by 4 bases and J by 4 bases, with 10 bases between them. Germline CDR1 MGHRA, CDR2 YSYEKL. CDR3 coding DNA: TGCGCCAGCAGCCTTACCGGGTCCTATGGCTACACCTTC. It specifies CASSLTGSYGYTF.

The genes are TRBV5-6 and TRBJ2-1, with D unresolved. The CDR3 is made up of 12 amino acids. Germline CDR1 is SGHDT and CDR2 is YYEEEE. The ends were cut back, 0 bases at V and 13 bases at J, with 11 bases in the middle. The CDR3 spells CASSLAISKQFF. The CDR3 DNA follows: TGTGCCAGCAGCTTGGCCATTAGCAAACAGTTCTTC.

The chain employs TRBV28 and TRBJ2-7; TRBD2 might be the D (5 bases). CDR1 MDHEN and CDR2 SYDVKM come from the germline V gene. Trimming took 5 bases from V and 2 from J, leaving 13 bases between them. The CDR3 runs 14 residues. The CDR3 bases are TGTGCCAGCAGTCCCTACGGGATAGCCTACGAGCAGTACTTC. Translating it yields CASSPYGIAYEQYF.

This sequence joins TRBV19 and TRBJ1-5; D unclear. With 2 bases removed from V and 6 bases from J, the gap between germline ends came to 14 bases. This CDR3 has 15 residues. Per germline, CDR1 LNHDA and CDR2 SQIVND (reference sequence). CDR3 sequence: CASSISALEGQPQHF. CDR3 DNA: TGTGCCAGTAGTATATCAGCCCTCGAGGGTCAGCCCCAGCATTTT. The variable domain in full, with the rest retrieved from reference TRBV19 and TRBJ1-5, is DGGITQSPKYLFRKEGQNVTLSCEQNLNHDAMYWYRQDPGQGLRLIYYSQIVNDFQKGDIAEGYSVSREKKESFPLTVTSAQKNPTAFYLCASSISALEGQPQHFGDGTRLSIL.

The chain is built from TRBV24-1 and TRBJ2-2; 7 bases are a match to TRBD1. V dropped 9 bases and J dropped 10; count of bases not matched to a gene: 13. The CDR3 has 14 amino acids. Germline CDR1 and CDR2: KGHDR and SFDVKD. CDR3 residues: CATGGQILTEELFF. DNA for the CDR3: TGTGCCACCGGGGGACAGATCTTAACAGAGGAGCTGTTTTTT.

The V and J genes are TRBV18 and TRBJ2-5; no reliable D call. Looked up from germline, CDR1 is KGHSH and CDR2 is LQKENI. The CDR3 covers 14 residues. Trimming left V 0 bases short and J 7 bases short, with 12 bases between. The CDR3 DNA is TGTGCCAGCTCACCACCGGGCCTCGCCGGGACCCAGTACTTC. It codes for CASSPPGLAGTQYF. Filled out from reference TRBV18 and TRBJ2-5, the complete variable domain reads NAGVMQNPRHLVRRRGQEARLRCSPMKGHSHVYWYRQLPEEGLKFMVYLQKENIIDESGMPKERFSAEFPKEGPSILRIQQVVRGDSAAYFCASSPPGLAGTQYFGPGTRLLVL.

J is TRBJ1-2 and V is TRBV28, with 9 positions matching TRBD1. Germline CDR1 MDHEN, CDR2 SYDVKM. V dropped 5 bases and J dropped 7; count of bases not matched to a gene: 8. The CDR3 has 14 amino acids. This CDR3 is CASSPRDRDSGYTF. In DNA form, the CDR3 reads TGTGCCAGCAGTCCCCGGGACAGGGACTCTGGCTACACCTTC.